Each of the 5 T cell receptor beta chains below was sequenced from the same sample in a study of blood T cell repertoires in COVID-19. Generated by immunoSEQ multiplex PCR, the TCRdb table keeps only in-frame clones and is missing some. The data show 350,000 or so clones, with approximately 89% seen just once and more than 9% held by the top ten. The source material was peripheral blood. Receptors originate from a woman between 25 and 40 years old with COVID-19, enrolled during active disease.

The CDR3 sequence: CASTHGGTGGVKGYTF. CDR3 sequence (DNA): TGTGCCAGCACCCACGGGGGGACAGGGGGCGTGAAGGGCTACACCTTC. This chain joins TRBV5-6 and TRBJ1-2, with 12 bases that match TRBD1. Germline lookup yields CDR1 SGHDT and CDR2 YYEEEE. The CDR3 has 16 amino acids. V shed 6 bases and J 8 bases; nucleotides not matched to a gene: 14.

J is TRBJ2-2 and V is TRBV9; 11 positions match TRBD2. The V gene's germline CDR1 is SGDLS and CDR2 YYNGEE. J was trimmed by 0 bases and V by 0 bases; bases with no gene match: 16. The CDR3 covers 22 residues. This CDR3 reads CASSVGGPGLAATFTNTGELFF. The CDR3 region has the DNA TGTGCCAGCAGCGTAGGGGGACCGGGACTAGCGGCCACCTTTACGAACACCGGGGAGCTGTTTTTT.

This clone was found a few times. V and J are TRBV28 and TRBJ2-7; no firm D call. Germline CDR1 reads MDHEN; CDR2 reads SYDVKM. The CDR3 has 11 residues. The V end was cut by 8 bases, the J end by 1 base, with 6 bases between. CDR3 region: CASARSYEQYF. Written as DNA, the CDR3 is TGTGCCAGCGCGAGATCCTACGAGCAGTACTTC.

This rearrangement joins TRBV18 to TRBJ2-1; D perhaps matches TRBD1 (5 bases). V lost 1 base and J 7 bases, leaving 14 bases between the germline ends. Per the germline V gene, CDR1 is KGHSH and CDR2 is LQKENI. CDR3 length equals 15 residues. The DNA of the CDR3 is TGTGCCAGCTCACCACTCTTGGGGCGCGTGAATGAGCAGTTCTTC. Its translation: CASSPLLGRVNEQFF.

V gene TRBV29-1 combines with J gene TRBJ1-2; TRBD1 is a possible D gene (5 bases). Per the germline V gene, CDR1 is SQVTM and CDR2 is ANQGSEA. Trimming removed 4 bases at V and 12 bases at J, with 15 bases between. The CDR3 covers 11 residues. The CDR3 reads CSVGGGGSHTF. The CDR3 region has the DNA TGCAGCGTTGGCGGGGGAGGAAGCCACACCTTC.